Presented here are 3 T cell receptor beta chains from one specimen sequenced in a study of cytomegalovirus exposure and HLA in healthy donors. Use of 60 Vbeta and 13 Jbeta primers characterized the PCR. The data were produced by immunoSEQ multiplex PCR, yet TCRdb's version contains in-frame clones alone and is incomplete. Here the sample spans 35,000 to 45,000 clones, approximately 52% being singletons. Sequences were obtained from PBMCs. The receptors originated from a human donor in good health.

This clone has only a few counts. The chain couples TRBV27 to TRBJ1-1; D unresolved. This CDR3 spans 23 amino acids. V lost 5 bases and J lost 5, with 42 bases in between. Per the germline V gene, CDR1 is MNHEY and CDR2 is SMNVEV (reference sequence). The CDR3 bases are TGTGCCAGCAGTCACTACTCCCTTGATTTCTTTCGAAAAGGGAGTGTTCTGTGGACTGAAGCTTTCTTT. Protein: CASSHYSLDFFRKGSVLWTEAFF.

The chain has TRBV5-4 and TRBJ2-5; D may be TRBD2 (7 bases). Germline CDR1 SGHNT, CDR2 YYREEE (reference sequence). V was clipped by 1 base and J by 3 bases, with 10 bases between them. The CDR3 covers 14 residues. The CDR3, as DNA: TGTGCCAGCAGCTTGACAGGGAGGGAAGAGACCCAGTACTTC. This sequence encodes CASSLTGREETQYF.

The chain combines TRBV11-2 with TRBJ2-3; D possibly corresponds to TRBD1 (5 bases). The CDR3 is 15 residues long. Trimming took 7 bases from V and 5 from J, leaving 19 bases between them. Per the germline V gene, CDR1 is SGHAT and CDR2 is FQNNGV. CDR3 sequence reads: CASTPRDSDKDTQYF. The CDR3 nucleotides read TGTGCCAGCACTCCCCGCGACAGCGATAAAGATACGCAGTATTTT.